These 5 T cell receptor beta chains came from one sample sequenced in a study of cytomegalovirus exposure and HLA in healthy donors. Both 60 Vbeta primers and 13 Jbeta primers went into the PCR. Sequencing was performed with immunoSEQ multiplex PCR; in TCRdb, only in-frame clones are kept and a portion is missing. The sample records about 190,000 clones, 75% to 85% being singletons. Sequencing was carried out using PBMCs. The receptors come from a boy younger than 18 in good health and CMV-seronegative.

The rearrangement links TRBV18 to TRBJ2-1, with 9 bases aligning to TRBD2. The CDR3 has 15 residues. With 1 base clipped from V and 6 bases from J, the junction kept 4 bases outside the gene matches. Looked up from germline, CDR1 is KGHSH and CDR2 is LQKENI. CDR3 bases: TGTGCCAGCTCACCACTATCGCGGGGGGGCAATGAGCAGTTCTTC. Amino acid sequence: CASSPLSRGGNEQFF.

The chain uses TRBV19 and TRBJ2-2; no definite D call. Germline values: CDR1 LNHDA, CDR2 SQIVND (reference sequence). This CDR3 is 15 amino acids long. Trimming shortened V by 1 base and J by 1 base, and 7 bases separated the two germline ends. CDR3 sequence reads: CASSIAHRNTGELFF. The DNA of the CDR3 is TGTGCCAGTAGTATAGCCCATAGGAACACCGGGGAGCTGTTTTTT.

This chain uses TRBV27 with TRBJ2-7; 12 bases agree with TRBD2. The J segment lost 0 bases and the V segment lost 2 bases, leaving 5 bases of the junction unmatched. This CDR3 comprises 17 residues. Germline CDR1 MNHEY, CDR2 SMNVEV (reference sequence). CDR3 protein: CASSLRLAGGSSYEQYF. CDR3 coding DNA: TGTGCCAGCAGTTTACGGCTAGCGGGAGGGTCCTCCTACGAGCAGTACTTC.

The V and J genes are TRBV30 and TRBJ2-3; 11 nucleotides match TRBD2. V trimming: 5 bases; J trimming: 2 bases; junction bases outside the gene matches: 9. This CDR3 contains 16 residues. Germline CDR1 reads GTSNPN; CDR2 reads SVGIG (reference sequence). CDR3 nucleotide sequence: TGTGCCTGGGGTTTGAGACTAGCGGGGCCCACAGATACGCAGTATTTT. This encodes CAWGLRLAGPTDTQYF.

V usage is TRBV5-1 and J usage is TRBJ2-7; D remains ambiguous. CDR3 length: 15 residues. The V gene's germline CDR1 is SGHRS and CDR2 YFSETQ. Trimming left V 0 bases short and J 2 bases short, with 12 bases between. The CDR3 region has the DNA TGCGCCAGCAGCTTGGTTCGAGGCAGACCCTACGAGCAGTACTTC. This encodes CASSLVRGRPYEQYF. The variable domain in full, completed from reference TRBV5-1 and TRBJ2-7, reads KAGVTQTPRYLIKTRGQQVTLSCSPISGHRSVSWYQQTPGQGLQFLFEYFSETQRNKGNFPGRFSGRQFSNSRSEMNVSTLELGDSALYLCASSLVRGRPYEQYFGPGTRLTVT.